The clone carrying this T cell receptor (beta chain) was recorded only once. This CDR3 spans 14 amino acids. Germline V CDR1 and CDR2: GTSNPN, SVGIG (reference sequence). With V trimmed by 7 bases and J by 3 bases, 4 bases remained unmatched. Repertoires were generated with immunoSEQ multiplex PCR, while TCRdb's copy carries only in-frame clones and drops some. The sample gives around 260,000 clones, approximately 83% of which show up once; about 4.1% is in the top ten. The data belong to a study of blood T cell repertoires in COVID-19. Study details: Both acute and convalescent COVID-19 samples were obtained from the United States, Italy and Spain.

This sequence originates from a woman younger than 45 who had recovered from COVID-19. This chain links TRBV30 with TRBJ2-2, with 11 bases fitting TRBD1. The specimen sequenced was PBMCs or T cells enriched from blood (not recorded which). The CDR3 sequence: CAFGQGADTGELFF. The CDR3 region has the DNA TGTGCCTTCGGACAGGGGGCGGACACCGGGGAGCTGTTTTTT.